The TCR beta chain under discussion was sequenced for a study of radiation and T cells in renal cell carcinoma. General observations from the study: In blood, top tumor clones expanded by 2 weeks, shrinking by 4.

Here immunoSEQ multiplex PCR was the method, and the copy in TCRdb shows in-frame clones only, minus some. The sample consists of around 78,000 clones, roughly nine tenths of them appearing once. In this sample, this clone turned up a few times. Its specificity is not known. The time point denotes: blood 4 weeks post-SBRT, at nephrectomy. Treatment given: 15 Gy SBRT to primary tumor, nephrectomy 4 weeks later. Nephrectomy followed 15 Gy stereotactic body radiation by 4 weeks. Clear cell pathology was present in this patient's renal cell carcinoma. Material: blood, obtained from a patient whose treatment included radiotherapy and nephrectomy. The TCR was taken from a woman aged 65 to 85 with renal cell carcinoma.

The CDR3: CAWNRDRSNYGYTF. DNA of the CDR3: TGTGCCTGGAATCGGGACAGGTCTAACTATGGCTACACCTTC. The rearrangement uses TRBV30 and TRBJ1-2, with 8 bases identical to TRBD1. Trimming removed 4 bases from V and 0 bases from J; junction bases left unmatched: 4. CDR1 is GTSNPN and CDR2 is SVGIG in the germline V gene (reference sequence). The CDR3 is made up of 14 amino acids.